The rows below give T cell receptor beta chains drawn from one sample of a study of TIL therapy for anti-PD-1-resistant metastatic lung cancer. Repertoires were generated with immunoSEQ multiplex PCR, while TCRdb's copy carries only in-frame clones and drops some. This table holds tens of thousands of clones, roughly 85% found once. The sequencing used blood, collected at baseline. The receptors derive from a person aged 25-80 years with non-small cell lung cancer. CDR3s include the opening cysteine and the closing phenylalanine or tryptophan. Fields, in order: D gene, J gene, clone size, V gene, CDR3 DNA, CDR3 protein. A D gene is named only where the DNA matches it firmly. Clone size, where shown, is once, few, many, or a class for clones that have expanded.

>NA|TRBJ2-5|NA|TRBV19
TGTGCCAGTAGTATCAGGGAGACCCAGTACTTC
CASSIRETQYF
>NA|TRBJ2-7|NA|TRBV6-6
TGTGCCAGCAGGATCGATGGGGGTTCCTACGAGCAGTACTTC
CASRIDGGSYEQYF
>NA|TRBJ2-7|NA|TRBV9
TGTGCCAGCAGCCCCGAAGGAACCTACGAGCAGTACTTC
CASSPEGTYEQYF
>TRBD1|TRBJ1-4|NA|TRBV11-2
TGTGCCAGCAGCTCCGACAGGGGGCGCGGTGAAAAACTGTTTTTT
CASSSDRGRGEKLFF
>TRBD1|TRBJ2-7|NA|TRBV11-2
TGTGCCAGCAGCACTAATACAGGGGGTTTTTCTGCCGAGCAGTACTTC
CASSTNTGGFSAEQYF
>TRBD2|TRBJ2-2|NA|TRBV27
TGTGCCAGCAGTTTCTTACCGACTAGCGGGAGACCGAACACCGGGGAGCTGTTTTTT
CASSFLPTSGRPNTGELFF
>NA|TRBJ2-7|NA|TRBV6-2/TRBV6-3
TGTGCCAGCAGTTTCCCCAGGGGGGGATCCTACGAGCAGTACTTC
CASSFPRGGSYEQYF
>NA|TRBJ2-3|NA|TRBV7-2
TGTGCCAGCAGCTTAGCTGGGGCCATGGCGGGGGCCCTTGGAGATACGCAGTATTTT
CASSLAGAMAGALGDTQYF
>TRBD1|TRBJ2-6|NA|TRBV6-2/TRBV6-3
TGTGCCAGCAGCTCGGACAGGGGAGGTGCTGGGGCCAACGTCCTGACTTTC
CASSSDRGGAGANVLTF
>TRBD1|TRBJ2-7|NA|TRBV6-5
TGTGCCAGCAGTTATGGGGACAGGGGCCTCTACGAGCAGTACTTC
CASSYGDRGLYEQYF
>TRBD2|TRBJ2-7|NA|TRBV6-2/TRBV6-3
TGTGCCAGCAGTCCCGGTTGGCCGGGGGGGGCTAACTACGAGCAGTACTTC
CASSPGWPGGANYEQYF
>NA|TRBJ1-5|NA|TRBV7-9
TGTGCCAGCACCGCCGGGCCCCCGGGGCAGCCCCAGCATTTT
CASTAGPPGQPQHF
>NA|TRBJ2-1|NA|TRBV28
TGTGCCAGCAGTCCCCATAAGGGGGTAGGGAGGCCTTCGGGAAATGAGCAGTTCTTC
CASSPHKGVGRPSGNEQFF
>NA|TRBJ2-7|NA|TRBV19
TGTGCCAGTAGCCCCGGGGGCAGCTCCTACGAGCAGTACTTC
CASSPGGSSYEQYF
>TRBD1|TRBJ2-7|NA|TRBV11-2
TGTGCCAGCAGCTTGGTCATCCGACAGGGATTACACGAGCAGTACTTC
CASSLVIRQGLHEQYF
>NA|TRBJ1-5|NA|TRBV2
TGTGCCAGCATGGGGGGCGATATCAATCAGCCCCAGCATTTT
CASMGGDINQPQHF
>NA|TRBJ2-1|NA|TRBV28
TGTGCCAGCACCCCGTCCGGGGCGCATGAGCAGTTCTTC
CASTPSGAHEQFF
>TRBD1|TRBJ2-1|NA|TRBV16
TGTGCCAGCAGCCAATTGGGACAGGGATCTAATGAGCAGTTCTTC
CASSQLGQGSNEQFF
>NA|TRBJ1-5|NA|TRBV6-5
TGTGCCAGCAGGACACCGGGACGCAATCAGCCCCAGCATTTT
CASRTPGRNQPQHF
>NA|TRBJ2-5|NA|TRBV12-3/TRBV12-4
TGTGCCAGCAATCTGCGGCCGGGGACCCAGTACTTC
CASNLRPGTQYF
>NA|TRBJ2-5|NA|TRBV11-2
TGTGCCAGCAGCCAAAACTTAGGGGGGTCCCAAGAGACCCAGTACTTC
CASSQNLGGSQETQYF
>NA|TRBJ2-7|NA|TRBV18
TGTGCCAGCTCCGCATCCTACGAGCAGTACTTC
CASSASYEQYF
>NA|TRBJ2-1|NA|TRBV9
TGTGCCAGCAGCGTTGGAGGGTATGAGCAGTTCTTC
CASSVGGYEQFF
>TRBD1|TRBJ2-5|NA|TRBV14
TGTGCCAGCAGGGGCACAGGGGCCGAGACCCAGTACTTC
CASRGTGAETQYF
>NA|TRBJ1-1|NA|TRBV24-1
TGTGCCACCAGTGCCCGGACCTTTTTGGCTTTCTTT
CATSARTFLAFF
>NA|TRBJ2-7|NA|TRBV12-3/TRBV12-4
TGTGCCAGCAGTTGGAGCCAGGGTTACGAGCAGTACTTC
CASSWSQGYEQYF
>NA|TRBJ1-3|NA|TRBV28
TGTGCCAGCAGTGTCACAGGGAACTCTGGAAACACCATATATTTT
CASSVTGNSGNTIYF
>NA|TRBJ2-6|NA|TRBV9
TGTGCCAGCAGCGTGGGATGGGGCCTTAGGGCCAACGTCCTGACTTTC
CASSVGWGLRANVLTF
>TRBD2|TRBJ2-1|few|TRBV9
TGTGCCAGCAGCGTAGCTACTAGCGGGATCTACAATGAGCAGTTCTTC
CASSVATSGIYNEQFF
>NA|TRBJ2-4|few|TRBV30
TGTGCCTGGAGTGTAGCGAAAAACATTCAGTACTTC
CAWSVAKNIQYF
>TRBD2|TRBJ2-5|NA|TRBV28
TGTGCCAGCAGTTTGGCGGGGGGGGGAGAGACCCAGTACTTC
CASSLAGGGETQYF
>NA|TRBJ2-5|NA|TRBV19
TGTGCCAGTAGTACCCTACGGGGAGAGGCAGGGGAGACCCAGTACTTC
CASSTLRGEAGETQYF
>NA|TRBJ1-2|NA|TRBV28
TGTGCCAGCAGCTACAGGGTGGAGGGCTACACCTTC
CASSYRVEGYTF
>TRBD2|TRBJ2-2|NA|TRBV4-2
TGTGCCAGCAGCCAAGATCACCGGGGAGGGGCCGGGGAGCTGTTTTTT
CASSQDHRGGAGELFF
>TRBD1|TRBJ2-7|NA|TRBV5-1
TGCGCCAGCAGCCCCTGGACAGGGGCGTCCTACGAGCAGTACTTC
CASSPWTGASYEQYF
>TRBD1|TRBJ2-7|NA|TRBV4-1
TGCGCCAGCAGCCAAGACTGGGGACAGCCCTACGAGCAGTACTTC
CASSQDWGQPYEQYF
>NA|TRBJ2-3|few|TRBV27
TGTGCCAGCAGGTCAGGGTCAGATACGCAGTATTTT
CASRSGSDTQYF
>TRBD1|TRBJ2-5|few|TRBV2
TGTGCCAGCAGTGAAAGGACAGGGGCGATAAAACAAGAGACCCAGTACTTC
CASSERTGAIKQETQYF
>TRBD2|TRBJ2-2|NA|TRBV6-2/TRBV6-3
TGTGCCAGCAGTTACCCACTTTTGGCGGGGGGAAACACCGGGGAGCTGTTTTTT
CASSYPLLAGGNTGELFF
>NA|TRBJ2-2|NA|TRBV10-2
TGCGCCAGCAGTGAGGGACGGATCTCCGCGAACACCGGGGAGCTGTTTTTT
CASSEGRISANTGELFF
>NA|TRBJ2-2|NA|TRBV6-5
TGTGCCAGCAGTTACCGAGGAAGCAACACCGGGGAGCTGTTTTTT
CASSYRGSNTGELFF
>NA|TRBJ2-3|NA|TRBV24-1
TGTGCCACCAGTGGTATCAGGGGTGATACGCAGTATTTT
CATSGIRGDTQYF
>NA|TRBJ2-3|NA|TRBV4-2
TGTGCCAGCAGCCAAGATTTTAGGAGGGGGACCCCGGAGGATACGCAGTATTTT
CASSQDFRRGTPEDTQYF
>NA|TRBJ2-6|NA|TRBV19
TGTGCCAGTAGTATCCAGCGGGTTAACTCTGGGGCCAACGTCCTGACTTTC
CASSIQRVNSGANVLTF
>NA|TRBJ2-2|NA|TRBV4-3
TGCGCCAGCAGAAGTCTCGGGACATCGAATACCGGGGAGCTGTTTTTT
CASRSLGTSNTGELFF